This passage covers 20 T cell receptor beta chains from one sample sequenced in a study of T-cell memory formation after mild COVID-19. Each CDR3 protein is one row after TCRdb ran MiXCR on the 5' RACE reads. The profile shows over 500,000 distinct CDR3 sequences, roughly 17% of them singletons. The sequencing input was PBMCs or a T cell subset sorted from them (not recorded which). These TCRs come from an adult woman who had mild COVID-19 (a few samples of this study predate the infection). Cell type and time point are not known.

This chain links TRBV7-2 with TRBJ2-5; 12 bases match TRBD2. This CDR3 has 16 amino acids. V lost 0 bases to trimming and J lost 1 base; unmatched junction nucleotides: 0. Germline CDR1 reads SGHTA; CDR2 reads FQGNSA. The CDR3 coding sequence is TGTGCCAGCAGCTTAGCGACTAGCGGGAGCCAAGAGACCCAGTACTTC. Its protein is CASSLATSGSQETQYF.

This chain joins TRBV4-2 and TRBJ2-4, with 9 bases lining up with TRBD1. The J segment lost 6 bases and the V segment lost 5 bases, leaving 8 bases of the junction unmatched. CDR1 LGHNA and CDR2 YNFKEQ come from the germline V gene. This CDR3 is 15 amino acids long. DNA of the CDR3: TGTGCCAGCAGCTTTGAACAGGGGGCGAGAAACATTCAGTACTTC. This translates into CASSFEQGARNIQYF.

This clonotype appeared a few times. The genes are TRBV12-3 or TRBV12-4 and TRBJ1-3; D unresolved. The CDR3 has 14 residues. V shed 5 bases and J shed 4 bases, with 12 bases lying between them. Here the CDR3 reads CASSPETTGNTIYF. Written as DNA, the CDR3 is TGTGCCAGCAGTCCGGAGACAACAGGAAACACCATATATTTT.

This sequence joins TRBV10-3 and TRBJ1-3, with 7 bases aligning to TRBD1. With 11 bases clipped from V and 1 base from J, the junction kept 11 bases outside the gene matches. The CDR3 spans 15 residues. CDR1 and CDR2 (germline): ENHRY, SYGVKD. DNA of the CDR3: TGTGCCGCGAAGGGACAGATTGCTTCTGGAAACACCATATATTTT. Translating it yields CAAKGQIASGNTIYF.

The chain has TRBV10-3 and TRBJ1-1, with 7 bases aligning to TRBD1. J lost 3 bases, V lost 0 bases, and 13 bases had no gene match. Looked up from germline, CDR1 is ENHRY and CDR2 is SYGVKD. The CDR3 contains 18 residues. The CDR3 DNA reads TGTGCCATCAGTGAGTCGGGTAGAGGGGGCAGGGAAGACACTGAAGCTTTCTTT. Translated, it gives CAISESGRGGREDTEAFF.

The genes are TRBV20-1 and TRBJ2-7; TRBD2 aligns across 7 bases. From germline, CDR1 is DFQATT and CDR2 SNEGSKA (reference sequence). This CDR3 spans 11 amino acids. V was clipped by 5 bases and J by 7 bases; unmatched bases: 5. CDR3 DNA: TGCAGTGCTCACTGGGGGGGAGAGCAGTACTTC. It specifies CSAHWGGEQYF.

The rearrangement uses TRBV5-1 and TRBJ2-2; no reliable D call. Germline CDR1 reads SGHRS; CDR2 reads YFSETQ. The CDR3 sequence is 17 residues long. V was trimmed by 0 bases and J by 0 bases, leaving 12 bases between them. Here the CDR3 DNA reads TGCGCCAGCAGCTTGGGACACCGAGACCCGAACACCGGGGAGCTGTTTTTT. Translating gives CASSLGHRDPNTGELFF.

The chain joins TRBV5-1 to TRBJ2-1; 10 bases align to TRBD2. The germline V gene encodes CDR1 SGHRS and CDR2 YFSETQ. Trimming at V came to 0 bases and at J to 0 bases, leaving 12 bases not matched to a gene. CDR3 length: 20 amino acids. CDR3 region: CASSLVYLAGAQSSYNEQFF. The CDR3, as DNA: TGCGCCAGCAGCTTGGTTTACCTAGCGGGGGCCCAGAGCTCCTACAATGAGCAGTTCTTC.

The rearrangement joins TRBV2 to TRBJ2-5; possible D gene TRBD2, 5 bases. The germline V and J ends were trimmed by 4 bases and 1 base, with 16 bases remaining between them. The CDR3 consists of 16 residues. Germline CDR1 reads SNHLY; CDR2 reads FYNNEI. CDR3 protein: CASSAPGQRAQETQYF. As DNA, the CDR3 is TGTGCCAGCAGTGCTCCGGGCCAGAGGGCCCAAGAGACCCAGTACTTC.

This clonotype was recorded a few times. The rearrangement uses TRBV18 and TRBJ2-7; D gene uncertain. The CDR3 sequence is 13 residues long. The germline V gene encodes CDR1 KGHSH and CDR2 LQKENI. With 6 bases removed from V and 1 base from J, the gap between germline ends came to 10 bases. The CDR3, as DNA: TGTGCCAGCTCCAAGTCGATTTCCTACGAGCAGTACTTC. Its translation is CASSKSISYEQYF. Full variable domain (outside the CDR3, taken from reference TRBV18 and TRBJ2-7): NAGVMQNPRHLVRRRGQEARLRCSPMKGHSHVYWYRQLPEEGLKFMVYLQKENIIDESGMPKERFSAEFPKEGPSILRIQQVVRGDSAAYFCASSKSISYEQYFGPGTRLTVT.

The rearrangement uses TRBV7-9 and TRBJ2-1; 7 bases match TRBD2. This CDR3 is 13 amino acids long. Germline CDR1 SEHNR, CDR2 FQNEAQ (reference sequence). V was clipped by 10 bases and J by 4 bases; unmatched bases: 7. The CDR3 sequence: CATGPGGYNEQFF. The CDR3 DNA sequence: TGTGCCACCGGTCCCGGGGGGTACAATGAGCAGTTCTTC.

The chain uses TRBV5-6 and TRBJ2-1, with TRBD1 identical over 10 bases. The germline gives CDR1 SGHDT, CDR2 YYEEEE. The CDR3 sequence is 16 residues long. Trimming took 4 bases from V and 4 from J; bases not matched to a gene: 8. In nucleotides, the CDR3 is TGTGCCAGCAGCCTCCCGGGACAGGGGCTATACAATGAGCAGTTCTTC. Its protein product is CASSLPGQGLYNEQFF.

This clonotype was counted only a few times. The chain carries TRBV29-1 and TRBJ2-5, with a tentative D call TRBD2 (6 bases). Deletions cut 0 bases from V and 9 bases from J, with 14 bases between. Germline CDR1 is SQVTM and CDR2 is ANQGSEA. The CDR3 extends over 13 amino acids. CDR3 amino acids: CSVEDRLGGAQYF. The CDR3 DNA reads as TGCAGCGTTGAAGACCGCTTAGGCGGGGCCCAGTACTTC.

This clonotype has only a few counts. The chain couples TRBV24-1 to TRBJ2-5; D uncertain. Per germline, CDR1 KGHDR and CDR2 SFDVKD. The germline V and J ends were trimmed by 7 bases and 0 bases, with 17 bases remaining between them. The CDR3 runs to 16 residues. The chain's CDR3 is CATSQPRTDHQETQYF. The DNA for the CDR3 is TGTGCCACCAGCCAGCCCAGGACGGACCACCAAGAGACCCAGTACTTC.

The V call is TRBV5-6, the J call TRBJ1-3; no clear D gene. CDR1 and CDR2 from the germline V gene are SGHDT and YYEEEE. The CDR3 totals 15 residues. Trimming removed 2 bases at V and 0 bases at J, with 9 bases between. The CDR3 loop reads CASSFPQDSGNTIYF. In DNA, the CDR3 is TGTGCCAGCAGCTTTCCCCAGGACTCTGGAAACACCATATATTTT. The full variable domain, its missing parts supplied by reference TRBV5-6 and TRBJ1-3, is DAGVTQSPTHLIKTRGQQVTLRCSPKSGHDTVSWYQQALGQGPQFIFQYYEEEERQRGNFPDRFSGHQFPNYSSELNVNALLLGDSALYLCASSFPQDSGNTIYFGEGSWLTVV.

The chain has TRBV25-1 and TRBJ2-7; D is undetermined. Trimming took off 0 bases at V and 4 bases at J, with 7 bases between the two ends. Germline V gene data show CDR1 as MGHDK and CDR2 as SYGVNS. The CDR3 spans 13 residues. CDR3 sequence: CASSEYNAYEQYF. DNA for the CDR3: TGTGCCAGCAGTGAATACAATGCGTACGAGCAGTACTTC.

The V call is TRBV10-3, the J call TRBJ2-7, with 8 bases fitting TRBD1. CDR1 is ENHRY, CDR2 SYGVKD, per germline. Trimming removed 3 bases from V and 0 bases from J; junction bases left unmatched: 7. This CDR3 has 16 residues. The CDR3 bases are TGTGCCATCAGTGATTCCTCCGGGACAGGCTCCTACGAGCAGTACTTC. Translated, it gives CAISDSSGTGSYEQYF.

The chain combines TRBV6-4 with TRBJ2-3, with TRBD2 matching 10 bases. CDR1 is MRHNA and CDR2 is SNTAGT in the germline V gene. CDR3 length: 17 residues. V lost 0 bases to trimming and J lost 2 bases; unmatched junction nucleotides: 5. In DNA form, the CDR3 reads TGTGCCAGCAGTGACTCGTCTAGCGGGGGACCCACAGATACGCAGTATTTT. Translating gives CASSDSSSGGPTDTQYF.

The chain recombines TRBV27 with TRBJ1-2, with D possibly being TRBD1 (6 bases). The CDR3 loop spans 15 amino acids. CDR1 is MNHEY, CDR2 SMNVEV, per germline (reference sequence). Trimming left V 5 bases short and J 5 bases short, with 18 bases between. Here the CDR3 DNA reads TGTGCCAGCAGTCCCCGGGATTTAGGGGGGTATGGCTACACCTTC. Encoded protein: CASSPRDLGGYGYTF.

This clonotype was picked up one time. The J gene is TRBJ1-3, the V gene TRBV27, with a weak D call TRBD1 (5 bases). The germline CDR1 and CDR2 sequences are MNHEY and SMNVEV (reference sequence). CDR3 length: 18 amino acids. Trimming took 2 bases from V and 4 from J, leaving 21 bases between them. The CDR3, as DNA: TGTGCCAGCAGTTTACAAAGGCTGGCAGGGTCTCAAGGAAACACCATATATTTT. This codes for CASSLQRLAGSQGNTIYF.